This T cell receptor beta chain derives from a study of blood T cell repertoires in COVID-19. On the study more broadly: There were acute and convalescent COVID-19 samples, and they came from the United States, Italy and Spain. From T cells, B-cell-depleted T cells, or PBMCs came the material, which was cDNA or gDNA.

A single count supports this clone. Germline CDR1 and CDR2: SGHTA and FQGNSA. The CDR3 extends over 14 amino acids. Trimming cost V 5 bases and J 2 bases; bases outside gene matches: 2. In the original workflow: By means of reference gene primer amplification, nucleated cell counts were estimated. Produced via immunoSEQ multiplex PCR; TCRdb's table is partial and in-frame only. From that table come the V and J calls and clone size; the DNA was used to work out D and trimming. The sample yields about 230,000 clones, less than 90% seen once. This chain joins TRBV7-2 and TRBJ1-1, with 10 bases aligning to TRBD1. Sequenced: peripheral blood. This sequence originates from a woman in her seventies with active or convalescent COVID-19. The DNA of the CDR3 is TGTGCCAGCAGCCAGACAGGGGGCAACACTGAAGCTTTCTTT. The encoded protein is CASSQTGGNTEAFF.